This TCR beta chain came from a study of siplizumab effects on memory and regulatory T cells. Overall study findings and caveats: Memory cells that were CD4+ and unstimulated gave rise to alloreactive sequences, which siplizumab significantly reduced. Memory cells seemed less diverse than naive T cells, which also seemed major contributors to the alloresponse.

Around 10^5 TCR templates per sample were sequenced. TCRdb's table, derived via immunoSEQ multiplex PCR, lists solely in-frame clones and lacks some. The data contain 75,000 to 95,000 clones, 70% to 90% of them singletons. In germline, CDR1 is LGHNA, CDR2 YSLEER. After removal of 2 bases from V and 1 base from J, the junction contained 15 bases not matched to a gene. The length of the CDR3 is 19 residues. Comment on this clone: What it recognizes is unknown.

The source is a human donor in good health. The sequenced material came from CD4+ T cells sorted from blood. This sequence joins TRBV4-3 and TRBJ1-1, with 8 bases that match TRBD1. For the CDR3, the DNA is TGCGCCAGCAGCCAAATAAAGTCCATCCCTGGGACAGGGAACACTGAAGCTTTCTTT. Its protein product is CASSQIKSIPGTGNTEAFF.